This T cell receptor (beta chain) was sequenced in a study of blood T cell repertoires in COVID-19. The trim removed 4 bases at V and 0 bases at J, leaving 9 bases unmatched. The CDR3 runs 17 residues. The germline V gene encodes CDR1 SGHKS and CDR2 YYEKEE (reference sequence). TCRdb's copy holds only in-frame clones and misses some; the assay was immunoSEQ multiplex PCR. The table shows tens of thousands of clones, with around 80% occurring only once. The chain links TRBV5-5 to TRBJ1-1; 10 nucleotides line up with TRBD1. The TCR originated in a man between 60 and 75 years old with active or convalescent COVID-19. Material: peripheral blood. CDR3 DNA: TGTGCCAGCAGCCCGGGGACAGGGGAGGGTTTGAACACTGAAGCTTTCTTT. This sequence encodes CASSPGTGEGLNTEAFF.